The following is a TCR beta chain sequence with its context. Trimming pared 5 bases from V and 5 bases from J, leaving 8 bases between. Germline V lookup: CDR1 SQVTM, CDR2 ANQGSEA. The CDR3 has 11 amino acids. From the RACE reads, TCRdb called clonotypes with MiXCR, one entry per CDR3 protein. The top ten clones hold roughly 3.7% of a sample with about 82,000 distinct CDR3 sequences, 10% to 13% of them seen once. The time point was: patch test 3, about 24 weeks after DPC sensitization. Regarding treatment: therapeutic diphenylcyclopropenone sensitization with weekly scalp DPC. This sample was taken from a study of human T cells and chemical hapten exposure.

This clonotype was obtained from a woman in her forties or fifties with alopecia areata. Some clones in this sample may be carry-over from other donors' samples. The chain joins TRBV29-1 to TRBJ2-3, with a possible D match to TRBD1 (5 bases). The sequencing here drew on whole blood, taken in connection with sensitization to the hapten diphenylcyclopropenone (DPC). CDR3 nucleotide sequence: TGCAGCGTTTCAGGGATAGATACGCAGTATTTT. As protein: CSVSGIDTQYF.